The 21 T cell receptor beta chains listed next were all sequenced from one sample in a study of Tregs in tolerant kidney transplant recipients. The assay was immunoSEQ multiplex PCR, and TCRdb's table has in-frame clones only and misses some. Of about 68,000 clones detected, 65% to 85% appear once; the ten largest clones hold about 4.5%. The sample taken for sequencing was CD4+ T cells from blood. All receptors derive from a human donor in good health.

This clone appeared a single time. The chain joins TRBV7-2 to TRBJ2-7; D is uncertain. Germline V gene data show CDR1 as SGHTA and CDR2 as FQGNSA. Trimming pared 5 bases from V and 0 bases from J, leaving 8 bases between. This CDR3 region has 13 residues. CDR3 DNA sequence: TGTGCCAGCAGCCCGATGTACTCCTACGAGCAGTACTTC. Translating gives CASSPMYSYEQYF. The whole variable domain, remainder taken from reference TRBV7-2 and TRBJ2-7, is GAGVSQSPSNKVTEKGKDVELRCDPISGHTALYWYRQSLGQGLEFLIYFQGNSAPDKSGLPSDRFSAERTGGSVSTLTIQRTQQEDSAVYLCASSPMYSYEQYFGPGTRLTVT.

This chain links TRBV7-3 with TRBJ2-1; 8 nucleotides align to TRBD2. The CDR3 spans 15 residues. In germline, CDR1 is SGHTA, CDR2 FQGTGA. Unmatched junction bases numbered 7, after V lost 5 bases and J lost 4 bases. CDR3 sequence (DNA): TGTGCCAGCAGCCCCGGGACTAGGACTTACAATGAGCAGTTCTTC. It yields the protein CASSPGTRTYNEQFF.

By proportion, this clone is medium-sized. Other DNA sequences within the sample encode an identical CDR3. This CDR3 is CASSQRGTQYF. CDR3 nucleotide sequence: TGTGCCAGCAGCCAAAGGGGGACCCAGTACTTC. The genes are TRBV14 and TRBJ2-5, with a possible D match to TRBD1 (5 bases). This CDR3 has 11 amino acids. V shed 2 bases and J shed 7 bases, with 5 bases lying between them. From germline, CDR1 is SGHDN and CDR2 FVKESK.

Concerning this clone: A junction boundary mismatches the germline segment, possibly from a read error. This chain uses TRBV19 with TRBJ1-4, with D perhaps TRBD1 (6 bases). Germline loops: CDR1 LNHDA, CDR2 SQIVND (reference sequence). This CDR3 has 19 residues. Here the CDR3 reads CASSIGDIRRGGFNEKLFF. CDR3 sequence (DNA): TGTGCCAGTAGCATAGGGGACATTAGGCGCGGGGGCTTCAATGAAAAACTGTTTTTT.

The chain is built from TRBV5-1 and TRBJ1-3; maybe TRBD1 (6 bases). The length of the CDR3 is 16 residues. Germline assignment: CDR1 SGHRS and CDR2 YFSETQ. V lost 0 bases, J lost 0 bases, and 10 bases lay in between. The CDR3 DNA follows: TGCGCCAGCAGCTTGGGACAGGCGAGCTCTGGAAACACCATATATTTT. Its translation: CASSLGQASSGNTIYF. Full variable domain (outside the CDR3, taken from reference TRBV5-1 and TRBJ1-3): KAGVTQTPRYLIKTRGQQVTLSCSPISGHRSVSWYQQTPGQGLQFLFEYFSETQRNKGNFPGRFSGRQFSNSRSEMNVSTLELGDSALYLCASSLGQASSGNTIYFGEGSWLTVV.

The chain links TRBV27 to TRBJ2-6, with 8 bases fitting TRBD1. With 6 bases clipped from V and 11 bases from J, the junction kept 6 bases outside the gene matches. Germline V CDR1 and CDR2: MNHEY, SMNVEV (reference sequence). The CDR3 has 13 residues. The CDR3 nucleotides read TGTGCCAGCAGCATACAGGGGGGTTACGTCCTGACTTTC. Residues: CASSIQGGYVLTF.

This sequence joins TRBV5-4 and TRBJ2-3; TRBD2 matches at 8 bases. The CDR3 extends over 15 amino acids. V trimming: 4 bases; J trimming: 4 bases; junction bases outside the gene matches: 8. Germline V gene lookup returns CDR1 SGHNT and CDR2 YYREEE (reference sequence). The DNA of the CDR3 is TGTGCCAGCAGCCTGGGGCGGGGGGAATCAGATACGCAGTATTTT. Translated: CASSLGRGESDTQYF.

The V and J genes are TRBV4-1 and TRBJ2-1, with no clear D. Trimming took off 3 bases at V and 7 bases at J, with 16 bases between the two ends. Germline values: CDR1 MGHRA, CDR2 YSYEKL. CDR3 length: 15 amino acids. The CDR3, as DNA: TGCGCCAGCAGCCACGGGCGCGGATTCTTAAATGAGCAGTTCTTC. It translates to CASSHGRGFLNEQFF.

The V and J genes are TRBV19 and TRBJ1-1; D ambiguous. This CDR3 has 13 residues. V was clipped by 6 bases and J by 1 base, with 9 bases between them. Germline CDR1 and CDR2: LNHDA and SQIVND (reference sequence). The CDR3 DNA reads TGTGCCAGTAGCATTACATCGAACACTGAAGCTTTCTTT. It encodes CASSITSNTEAFF.

The chain recombines TRBV7-9 with TRBJ1-3, with D perhaps TRBD1 (5 bases). Germline V gene lookup returns CDR1 SEHNR and CDR2 FQNEAQ (reference sequence). The CDR3 loop spans 12 amino acids. The CDR3 sequence: CAVSGSGNTIYF. The CDR3 DNA is TGTGCTGTGTCAGGGTCTGGAAACACCATATATTTT.

The J gene is TRBJ2-5, the V gene TRBV5-1, with 7 positions matching TRBD1. Germline V CDR1 and CDR2: SGHRS, YFSETQ. The CDR3 spans 14 residues. V dropped 3 bases and J dropped 2; count of bases not matched to a gene: 4. DNA of the CDR3: TGCGCCAGCAGCTGGGGGACAGAACAAGAGACCCAGTACTTC. It is translated as CASSWGTEQETQYF.

The rearrangement links TRBV27 to TRBJ2-1; maybe TRBD1 (5 bases). The CDR3 loop spans 15 amino acids. V gave up 2 bases and J gave up 4 bases, with 12 bases separating them. Germline V gene sequence: CDR1 MNHEY, CDR2 SMNVEV (reference sequence). The CDR3 DNA is TGTGCCAGCAGTTTACGGCAGGGCACGTACAATGAGCAGTTCTTC. This translates into CASSLRQGTYNEQFF.

The CDR3 protein is CASSTDLTGMAKNIQYF. The DNA of the CDR3 is TGTGCCAGCAGCACTGACTTGACAGGGATGGCCAAAAACATTCAGTACTTC. This sequence joins TRBV5-4 and TRBJ2-4; TRBD1 agrees at 7 bases. CDR3 length equals 17 residues. Germline CDR1 SGHNT, CDR2 YYREEE (reference sequence). J was trimmed by 1 base and V by 4 bases; bases with no gene match: 11.

The rearrangement links TRBV7-9 to TRBJ2-7, with 10 nucleotides matching TRBD1. The CDR3 totals 16 residues. Trimming took 5 bases from V and 7 from J; bases not matched to a gene: 14. Germline CDR1 SEHNR, CDR2 FQNEAQ (reference sequence). Written as DNA, the CDR3 is TGTGCCAGCAGCCCGGTGGGACAGGGGCCCCAGGGGGAGCAGTACTTC. This gives the protein CASSPVGQGPQGEQYF. Full variable domain (rest looked up from reference TRBV7-9 and TRBJ2-7): DTGVSQNPRHKITKRGQNVTFRCDPISEHNRLYWYRQTLGQGPEFLTYFQNEAQLEKSRLLSDRFSAERPKGSFSTLEIQRTEQGDSAMYLCASSPVGQGPQGEQYFGPGTRLTVT.

V is TRBV7-3 and J is TRBJ2-1, with a weak D call TRBD1 (5 bases). V was clipped by 0 bases and J by 9 bases, with 9 bases between them. Per germline, CDR1 SGHTA and CDR2 FQGTGA. This CDR3 region has 13 residues. This CDR3 reads CASSLTTGFEQFF. CDR3 coding DNA: TGTGCCAGCAGCTTAACTACAGGCTTTGAGCAGTTCTTC.

This chain uses TRBV30 with TRBJ2-5; TRBD2 aligns across 8 bases. CDR3 length: 12 amino acids. From germline, CDR1 is GTSNPN and CDR2 SVGIG (reference sequence). The junction had 3 bases not matched to a gene; V was cut back by 2 bases and J by 7 bases. CDR3 sequence: CAWSQRERTQYF. CDR3 nucleotides: TGTGCCTGGAGTCAGCGGGAGAGGACCCAGTACTTC.

The chain combines TRBV7-9 with TRBJ1-2, with D tentatively TRBD1 (5 bases). V was pared by 7 bases and J by 4 bases, with 13 bases between. Germline-derived CDR1 and CDR2 are SEHNR and FQNEAQ (reference sequence). CDR3 length equals 13 residues. In nucleotides, the CDR3 is TGTGCCAGCACTCTAGACAGCACCTATGGCTACACCTTC. Translation: CASTLDSTYGYTF.

This sequence joins TRBV19 and TRBJ1-1; tentative D call: TRBD1 (5 bases). This CDR3 region has 20 residues. Per the germline V gene, CDR1 is LNHDA and CDR2 is SQIVND (reference sequence). Between the trimmed V and J ends, which lost 3 bases and 0 bases, there was a span of 26 bases. This CDR3 is CASSMGEWQGIPAVNTEAFF. CDR3 coding DNA: TGTGCCAGTAGTATGGGGGAGTGGCAGGGAATCCCCGCAGTGAACACTGAAGCTTTCTTT.

CDR3 residues: CASRRMGLKEETQYF. CDR3 DNA sequence: TGTGCCAGCAGACGAATGGGACTAAAAGAAGAGACCCAGTACTTC. This rearrangement joins TRBV2 to TRBJ2-5; 7 bases match TRBD2. Germline V gene sequence: CDR1 SNHLY, CDR2 FYNNEI. The V gene end was trimmed by 6 bases and the J gene end by 3 bases; junction bases not matched to a gene: 10. The CDR3 contains 15 residues. Looking up the rest from reference TRBV2 and TRBJ2-5 gives the full variable domain: EPEVTQTPSHQVTQMGQEVILRCVPISNHLYFYWYRQILGQKVEFLVSFYNNEISEKSEIFDDQFSVERPDGSNFTLKIRSTKLEDSAMYFCASRRMGLKEETQYFGPGTRLLVL.

The chain combines TRBV2 with TRBJ1-1; D perhaps matches TRBD1 (6 bases). Germline CDR1 SNHLY, CDR2 FYNNEI. Trimming took 6 bases from V and 3 from J, leaving 14 bases between them. The CDR3 loop spans 14 amino acids. The chain's CDR3 is CASRGRGRDTEAFF. The CDR3 nucleotides read TGTGCCAGCAGAGGTAGGGGGAGGGACACTGAAGCTTTCTTT. The entire variable domain, with the rest obtained from reference TRBV2 and TRBJ1-1, is as follows: EPEVTQTPSHQVTQMGQEVILRCVPISNHLYFYWYRQILGQKVEFLVSFYNNEISEKSEIFDDQFSVERPDGSNFTLKIRSTKLEDSAMYFCASRGRGRDTEAFFGQGTRLTVV.

V gene TRBV19 combines with J gene TRBJ2-7; D tentatively reads TRBD1 or TRBD2 (5 bases each). Germline loops: CDR1 LNHDA, CDR2 SQIVND (reference sequence). The CDR3 runs to 13 residues. V was clipped by 3 bases and J by 6 bases, with 12 bases between them. The CDR3 DNA reads TGTGCCAGTAGTATCGGGGCAGAGGGCGAGCAGTACTTC. The encoded protein is CASSIGAEGEQYF.